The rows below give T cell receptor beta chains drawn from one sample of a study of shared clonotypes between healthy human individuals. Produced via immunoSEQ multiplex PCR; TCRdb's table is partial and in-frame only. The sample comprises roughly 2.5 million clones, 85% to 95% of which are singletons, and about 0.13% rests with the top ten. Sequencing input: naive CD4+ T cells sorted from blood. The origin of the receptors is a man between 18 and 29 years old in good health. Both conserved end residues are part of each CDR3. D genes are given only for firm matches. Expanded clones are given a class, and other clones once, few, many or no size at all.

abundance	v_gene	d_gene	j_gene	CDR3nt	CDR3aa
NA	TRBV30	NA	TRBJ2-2	TGTGCCTGGAGTGTACGGGCACAAAACACCGGGGAGCTGTTTTTT	CAWSVRAQNTGELFF
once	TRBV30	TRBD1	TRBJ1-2	TGTGCCTGGAGTTACAGGGGGGATGATGGCTACACCTTC	CAWSYRGDDGYTF
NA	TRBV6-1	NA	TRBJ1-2	TGTGCCAGCAGTGAAACGGCTGGCTACACCTTC	CASSETAGYTF
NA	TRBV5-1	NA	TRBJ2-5	TGCGCCAGCACCAGAGGACAGGCGGGGGAGACCCAGTACTTC	CASTRGQAGETQYF
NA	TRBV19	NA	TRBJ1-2	TGTGCCAGTAGTACGTCCGGGACGGGCTATGGCTACACCTTC	CASSTSGTGYGYTF
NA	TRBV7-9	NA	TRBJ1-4	TGTGCCAGCAGCTTAGCGGTTCTTGCAACTAATGAAAAACTGTTTTTT	CASSLAVLATNEKLFF
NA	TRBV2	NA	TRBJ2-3	TGTGCCAGCAGCAACCGGCCGGGGGGCACAGATACGCAGTATTTT	CASSNRPGGTDTQYF
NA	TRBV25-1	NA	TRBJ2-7	TGTGCCAGCAGTGTTATGAACGGGCAGTACTTC	CASSVMNGQYF
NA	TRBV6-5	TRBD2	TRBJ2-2	TGTGCCAGCAGACGGACTAGCGGGGTCTCCGGGGAGCTGTTTTTT	CASRRTSGVSGELFF
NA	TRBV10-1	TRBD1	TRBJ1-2	TGCGCCAGCAGTGAGGACAGGGAGAACACCTTC	CASSEDRENTF
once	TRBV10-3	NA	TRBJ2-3	TGTGCCATCAGAGATAGCGTGGACACAGATACGCAGTATTTT	CAIRDSVDTDTQYF
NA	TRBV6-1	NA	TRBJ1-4	TGTGCCTGTCTGGTTGGGGTCACTACGGGGAAACTGTTTTTT	CACLVGVTTGKLFF
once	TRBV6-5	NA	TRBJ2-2	TGTGCCAGCAGTAACCGCCTTGACGGGGAGCTGTTTTTT	CASSNRLDGELFF
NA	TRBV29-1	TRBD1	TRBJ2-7	TGCAGCGTGACCGGGACAGGGGTCTACGAGCAGTACTTC	CSVTGTGVYEQYF